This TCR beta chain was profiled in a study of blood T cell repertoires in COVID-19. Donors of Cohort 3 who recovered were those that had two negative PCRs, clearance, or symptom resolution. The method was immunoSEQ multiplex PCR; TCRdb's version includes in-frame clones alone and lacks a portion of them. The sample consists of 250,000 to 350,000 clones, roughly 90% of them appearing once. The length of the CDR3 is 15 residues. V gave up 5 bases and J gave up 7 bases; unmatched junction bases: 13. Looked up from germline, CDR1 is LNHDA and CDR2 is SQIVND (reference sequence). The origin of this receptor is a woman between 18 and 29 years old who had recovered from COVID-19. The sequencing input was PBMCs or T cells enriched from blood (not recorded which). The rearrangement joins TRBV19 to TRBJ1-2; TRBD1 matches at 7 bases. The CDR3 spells CASSALFSAGGGYTF. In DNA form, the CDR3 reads TGTGCCAGTAGTGCCCTCTTCTCCGCAGGGGGTGGCTACACCTTC.